The 18 T cell receptor beta chains in this list originate from one sample, sequenced in a study of cytomegalovirus exposure and HLA in healthy donors. Researchers ran the PCR with 60 Vbeta and 13 Jbeta primers. Produced via immunoSEQ multiplex PCR; TCRdb's table is partial and in-frame only. The sample consists of 120,000 to 150,000 clones, 78% of them appearing once. Material: PBMCs. These receptors were collected from a male donor in good health and CMV-seronegative.

This clone has only one observation. The rearrangement links TRBV30 to TRBJ1-2, with unresolved D. V lost 5 bases to trimming and J lost 0 bases, with 13 bases between them. The germline gives CDR1 GTSNPN, CDR2 SVGIG (reference sequence). This CDR3 comprises 14 residues. The CDR3 loop reads CAWARAGTNYGYTF. CDR3 bases: TGTGCCTGGGCCCGAGCGGGGACTAACTATGGCTACACCTTC. Variable domain in full (rest from reference TRBV30 and TRBJ1-2): SQTIHQWPATLVQPVGSPLSLECTVEGTSNPNLYWYRQAAGRGLQLLFYSVGIGQISSEVPQNLSASRPQDRQFILSSKKLLLSDSGFYLCAWARAGTNYGYTFGSGTRLTVV.

V is TRBV4-1 and J is TRBJ2-1; 8 nucleotides align to TRBD1. Germline V lookup: CDR1 MGHRA, CDR2 YSYEKL. The J segment lost 4 bases and the V segment lost 0 bases, leaving 11 bases of the junction unmatched. CDR3 length: 18 amino acids. CDR3 sequence (DNA): TGCGCCAGCAGCCAAGATATCGTGCCGGGACAGGTTTACAATGAGCAGTTCTTC. Residues: CASSQDIVPGQVYNEQFF.

This sequence joins TRBV9 and TRBJ1-3; D is undetermined. V lost 4 bases and J 1 base, leaving 21 bases between the germline ends. The CDR3 is made up of 18 amino acids. Germline V gives CDR1 SGDLS, CDR2 YYNGEE. For the CDR3, the DNA is TGTGCCAGCAGCCCCGCCCCACCTCCACTTTTTTCTGGAAACACCATATATTTT. It is translated as CASSPAPPPLFSGNTIYF.

The chain joins TRBV4-2 to TRBJ2-5; tentative D call: TRBD1 (5 bases). With the DNA end fitting TRBJ2-7 better, the J assignment may be wrong. Germline V gene sequence: CDR1 LGHNA, CDR2 YNFKEQ. This CDR3 region has 14 residues. The CDR3 DNA follows: TGTGCCAGCAGCCAAGATGGGGCAGGGTACGAGCAGTACTTC. Amino acids: CASSQDGAGYEQYF.

The CDR3 DNA reads as TGCGCCAGCAGCTTATCGGGGAGGGATTTCGACGAGCAGTACTTC. This sequence encodes CASSLSGRDFDEQYF. This chain links TRBV5-1 with TRBJ2-7; 7 nucleotides align to TRBD2. Germline V CDR1 and CDR2: SGHRS, YFSETQ. V trimming: 2 bases; J trimming: 5 bases; junction bases outside the gene matches: 10. The CDR3 covers 15 residues.

This clone appeared a single time. The chain has TRBV5-1 and TRBJ2-4; D might be TRBD1 (6 bases). The V end was cut by 0 bases, the J end by 0 bases, with 10 bases between. CDR1 and CDR2 from the germline V gene are SGHRS and YFSETQ. The CDR3 has 16 amino acids. The CDR3 protein is CASSLVGGLAKNIQYF. The CDR3 coding sequence is TGCGCCAGCAGCTTGGTAGGGGGATTAGCCAAAAACATTCAGTACTTC.

This chain uses TRBV7-3 with TRBJ1-2, with 8 bases fitting TRBD1. V trimming: 5 bases; J trimming: 8 bases; junction bases outside the gene matches: 7. Germline CDR1 and CDR2: SGHTA and FQGTGA. CDR3 size: 13 residues. CDR3 residues: CASSPTGEKGYTF. The CDR3 DNA is TGTGCCAGCAGCCCGACAGGGGAGAAGGGCTACACCTTC.

The chain uses TRBV9 and TRBJ1-2; 9 bases match TRBD1. This CDR3 contains 16 residues. The V segment lost 0 bases and the J segment 6 bases; nucleotides outside the gene matches: 9. Germline V gene sequence: CDR1 SGDLS, CDR2 YYNGEE. The CDR3 nucleotides read TGTGCCAGCAGCGTAGACCCCCAACAGGGGGCGGATGGCTACACCTTC. Encoded protein: CASSVDPQQGADGYTF.

The J gene is TRBJ2-1, the V gene TRBV2; 7 nucleotides line up with TRBD2. The ends lost 6 bases at V and 1 base at J; junction bases unmatched: 9. The CDR3 length is 16 residues. The V gene's germline CDR1 is SNHLY and CDR2 FYNNEI. CDR3 in DNA: TGTGCCAGCAGCGGCCTAGGGAGGGTATCCTACAATGAGCAGTTCTTC. As protein: CASSGLGRVSYNEQFF.

This chain uses TRBV5-1 with TRBJ2-2; D possibly corresponds to TRBD2 (6 bases). V lost 2 bases, J lost 5 bases, and 7 bases lay in between. This CDR3 region has 13 residues. Germline loops: CDR1 SGHRS, CDR2 YFSETQ. In DNA form, the CDR3 reads TGCGCCAGCAGCTTTCGGGGGACCGGGGAGCTGTTTTTT. It is translated as CASSFRGTGELFF.

The genes are TRBV19 and TRBJ2-5; perhaps TRBD1 as D (6 bases). The V gene's germline CDR1 is LNHDA and CDR2 SQIVND (reference sequence). The CDR3 is 16 amino acids. V gave up 0 bases and J gave up 4 bases, with 15 bases separating them. As DNA, the CDR3 is TGTGCCAGTAGTATAGAGCGTGGGCAGGGGAGAGAGACCCAGTACTTC. This gives the protein CASSIERGQGRETQYF.

The J gene is TRBJ1-1, the V gene TRBV19, with 7 bases that match TRBD1. The V gene end was trimmed by 1 base and the J gene end by 0 bases; junction bases not matched to a gene: 2. Per the germline V gene, CDR1 is LNHDA and CDR2 is SQIVND (reference sequence). This CDR3 comprises 15 residues. The CDR3 nucleotides are TGTGCCAGTAGTATAGGGACAGGAATGAACACTGAAGCTTTCTTT. The encoded protein is CASSIGTGMNTEAFF.

The CDR3 protein is CASSLAGGQANQPQHF. The CDR3, as DNA: TGCGCCAGCAGCTTGGCCGGGGGACAGGCCAATCAGCCCCAGCATTTT. The chain uses TRBV5-1 and TRBJ1-5, with 8 bases matching TRBD1. This CDR3 contains 16 residues. V shed 0 bases, J shed 3 bases, and the junction held 5 bases outside the gene matches. Germline CDR1 and CDR2: SGHRS and YFSETQ.

The chain has TRBV5-6 and TRBJ1-2; the match to TRBD1 covers 8 bases. The trim removed 1 base at V and 4 bases at J, leaving 15 bases unmatched. CDR1 SGHDT and CDR2 YYEEEE come from the germline V gene. CDR3 size: 18 residues. The CDR3 region is CASSLPGTGTHRFYGYTF. CDR3 nucleotide sequence: TGTGCCAGCAGCTTGCCTGGGACAGGTACCCATCGGTTCTATGGCTACACCTTC.

The J gene is TRBJ2-7, the V gene TRBV7-2; the D gene is possibly TRBD1 (6 bases). Trimming cost V 5 bases and J 6 bases, with 17 bases left between them. The CDR3 runs to 14 residues. Germline V CDR1 and CDR2: SGHTA, FQGNSA. This CDR3 reads CASSASLTGVEQYF. The CDR3 DNA reads TGTGCCAGCAGCGCATCACTGACAGGCGTCGAGCAGTACTTC.

This rearrangement joins TRBV4-3 to TRBJ1-4; 7 nucleotides align to TRBD1. After removal of 0 bases from V and 8 bases from J, the junction contained 6 bases not matched to a gene. Germline V lookup: CDR1 LGHNA, CDR2 YSLEER. The CDR3 contains 15 residues. This CDR3 reads CASSQDSGGREKLFF. The CDR3 bases are TGCGCCAGCAGCCAAGATTCAGGGGGAAGGGAAAAACTGTTTTTT.

The chain joins TRBV15 to TRBJ2-1, with 11 positions matching TRBD2. Germline V gives CDR1 LNHNV, CDR2 YYDKDF (reference sequence). This CDR3 has 16 residues. V gave up 5 bases and J gave up 6 bases; unmatched junction bases: 9. The CDR3, as DNA: TGTGCCACCAGCGCCGGTACTAGCGGGGGTCTCAATGAGCAGTTCTTC. Protein sequence: CATSAGTSGGLNEQFF.

The chain employs TRBV6-5 and TRBJ2-5; D is ambiguous. Trimming shortened V by 2 bases and J by 4 bases, and 8 bases separated the two germline ends. CDR1 MNHEY and CDR2 SVGAGI come from the germline V gene. The CDR3 sequence is 13 residues long. CDR3 DNA: TGTGCCAGCAGTTACGGTCAGTCAGAGACCCAGTACTTC. Protein: CASSYGQSETQYF.